This T cell receptor (beta chain) was profiled in a study of CD8+ T cells in alopecia areata. Study-level background: Patients took tofacitinib for 6 to 18 months, followed by 6 drug-free months. Study results and caveats: On tofacitinib, scalp and blood still held many of the expanded lesional clones. Because of a solitary nonresponder, the connection of baseline CD8+ expansion to response stays uncertain. Higher clonality than in normal scalp was seen in lesional scalp, especially alopecia totalis/universalis.

This clone was seen many times. The antigen remains unidentified. Investigators isolated RNA and reverse transcribed it into cDNA to act as the sequencing template. Clones were read by immunoSEQ multiplex PCR, and TCRdb kept only the in-frame ones, dropping some. The table includes some 220,000 clones, 50% to 60% detected once. Treatment here: oral pan-JAK inhibitor, 5-10 mg twice daily. The CDR3 contains 16 residues. The V gene end was trimmed by 1 base and the J gene end by 1 base; junction bases not matched to a gene: 6. Germline V gene lookup returns CDR1 SGHNT and CDR2 YENEEA. The genes are TRBV11-3 and TRBJ1-1; 7 bases are shared with TRBD1. The sample here was CD4+ T cells sorted from blood, taken at week 4, from a patient treated with tofacitinib. This clonotype originated in a human donor with alopecia areata. The CDR3 DNA follows: TGTGCCAGCAGCTTAGGGACAGGACAGCAGAACACTGAAGCTTTCTTT. Encoded protein: CASSLGTGQQNTEAFF.